The 10 T cell receptor beta chains listed next were all sequenced from one sample in a study of cytomegalovirus exposure and HLA in healthy donors. 60 Vbeta and 13 Jbeta primers were used in PCR. Assay used: immunoSEQ multiplex PCR; TCRdb lists only in-frame clones, some missing. The sample shows roughly 100,000 clones, roughly four fifths of them seen only once. The sample comprised PBMCs. These receptors were obtained from a man aged 35-49 years in good health and CMV-seronegative.

This clone has a handful of counts. The genes are TRBV9 and TRBJ2-1; TRBD2 agrees at 9 bases. In germline, CDR1 is SGDLS, CDR2 YYNGEE. This CDR3 is built from 17 residues. The J segment lost 2 bases and the V segment lost 0 bases, leaving 6 bases of the junction unmatched. The CDR3 DNA follows: TGTGCCAGCAGCGTAGAATCGGAGCGGGGGGCCTACAATGAGCAGTTCTTC. This gives the protein CASSVESERGAYNEQFF.

V and J are TRBV5-1 and TRBJ1-2; 12 bases match TRBD1. The CDR3 spans 15 residues. J lost 4 bases, V lost 4 bases, and 5 bases had no gene match. Germline loops: CDR1 SGHRS, CDR2 YFSETQ. DNA for the CDR3: TGCGCCAGCAGCCAGGGGACAGGGGGCGCCTATGGCTACACCTTC. Encoded protein: CASSQGTGGAYGYTF.

V is TRBV7-9 and J is TRBJ1-4; unclear D gene. CDR1 SEHNR and CDR2 FQNEAQ come from the germline V gene (reference sequence). V gave up 5 bases and J gave up 8 bases, with 12 bases separating them. The CDR3 contains 13 residues. The CDR3 loop is CASSPPGAEKLFF. DNA of the CDR3: TGTGCCAGCAGCCCACCAGGTGCGGAAAAACTGTTTTTT. Full variable domain (remainder filled in from reference TRBV7-9 and TRBJ1-4): DTGVSQNPRHKITKRGQNVTFRCDPISEHNRLYWYRQTLGQGPEFLTYFQNEAQLEKSRLLSDRFSAERPKGSFSTLEIQRTEQGDSAMYLCASSPPGAEKLFFGSGTQLSVL.

The chain links TRBV5-1 to TRBJ2-2; D call uncertain. V was shortened by 4 bases and J by 2 bases, with 15 bases between the two germline ends. Per the germline V gene, CDR1 is SGHRS and CDR2 is YFSETQ. The length of the CDR3 is 16 residues. CDR3 sequence: CASSLTRGPNTGELFF. In nucleotides, the CDR3 is TGCGCCAGCAGCCTAACCCGCGGTCCAAACACCGGGGAGCTGTTTTTT.

The chain uses TRBV19 and TRBJ1-1; 8 positions agree with TRBD1. The CDR3 spans 15 residues. The germline V gene has CDR1 LNHDA and CDR2 SQIVND (reference sequence). V shed 5 bases, J shed 5 bases, and the junction held 10 bases outside the gene matches. The CDR3 nucleotides are TGTGCCAGTAGTTTGGCAGGGGGCGCCCGGACTGAAGCTTTCTTT. Its translation is CASSLAGGARTEAFF. The full variable domain, with the rest looked up from reference TRBV19 and TRBJ1-1, is DGGITQSPKYLFRKEGQNVTLSCEQNLNHDAMYWYRQDPGQGLRLIYYSQIVNDFQKGDIAEGYSVSREKKESFPLTVTSAQKNPTAFYLCASSLAGGARTEAFFGQGTRLTVV.

V gene TRBV7-9 combines with J gene TRBJ1-2, with 8 bases identical to TRBD1. J lost 4 bases, V lost 3 bases, and 13 bases had no gene match. CDR1 SEHNR and CDR2 FQNEAQ come from the germline V gene (reference sequence). There are 17 residues in the CDR3. The CDR3 region has the DNA TGTGCCAGCAGCTTGGGGCAGGGGGCTTCTTCGGCCTATGGCTACACCTTC. Translating gives CASSLGQGASSAYGYTF.

J is TRBJ2-1 and V is TRBV6-1; D is perhaps TRBD1 (6 bases). The V and J ends lost 4 bases and 2 bases respectively, with 12 bases between them. There are 15 residues in the CDR3. The germline CDR1 and CDR2 sequences are MNHNS and SASEGT. The CDR3 protein is CASSAQQGAYNEQFF. Written as DNA, the CDR3 is TGTGCCAGCAGTGCTCAACAGGGAGCCTACAATGAGCAGTTCTTC.

The chain employs TRBV9 and TRBJ2-3; 11 bases line up with TRBD2. The CDR3 is 16 amino acids. J gave up 1 base and V 3 bases, and 4 bases lay outside the gene matches. Germline CDR1 is SGDLS and CDR2 is YYNGEE. The CDR3 spells CASSAGTSGRTDTQYF. The CDR3, as DNA: TGTGCCAGCAGCGCCGGGACTAGCGGACGCACAGATACGCAGTATTTT.

The chain carries TRBV6-5 and TRBJ1-5, with TRBD1 matching over 10 bases. The CDR3 length is 14 residues. Germline V gene data show CDR1 as MNHEY and CDR2 as SVGAGI. The junction had 4 bases not matched to a gene; V was cut back by 5 bases and J by 6 bases. The DNA of the CDR3 is TGTGCCAGCAGTCCCGGGACAGGGGTTCAGCCCCAGCATTTT. Protein product: CASSPGTGVQPQHF.

The genes are TRBV4-1 and TRBJ1-1; 7 bases map to TRBD1. CDR1 MGHRA and CDR2 YSYEKL come from the germline V gene. The junction had 3 bases not matched to a gene; V was cut back by 1 base and J by 1 base. The CDR3 runs to 15 residues. CDR3 bases: TGCGCCAGCAGCCAAGCCTGGGACAGGAACACTGAAGCTTTCTTT. Encoded protein: CASSQAWDRNTEAFF.